These 29 T cell receptor beta chains were sequenced from one sample in a study of graft-versus-host responses after intestinal transplantation. Profiled with immunoSEQ multiplex PCR; TCRdb holds only in-frame clones, not every one. The sample has about 21,000 clones, over 40% seen once; the top ten hold over 1.5%. Investigators plated approximately 200,000 CFSE-labeled responder cells together with approximately 200,000 irradiated stimulator cells labeled with violet dye. Sequenced here: alloreactive CD8+ T cells from a mixed lymphocyte reaction culture, sampled before intestinal transplant. The sample's subset: CFSE-low proliferating T cells sorted from roughly six-day pre-transplant mixed lymphocyte reaction (GvH or HvG direction). The source is a human patient who received an intestinal transplant.

Relative to its sample, this clone is medium-sized. The chain couples TRBV9 to TRBJ1-1; 7 bases align to TRBD1. Germline CDR1 SGDLS, CDR2 YYNGEE. Germline trimming cut 4 bases from V and 1 base from J; bases unmatched to any gene: 4. CDR3 size: 14 residues. The CDR3 spells CASSSHRGNTEAFF. The CDR3 coding sequence is TGTGCCAGCAGCTCCCACAGGGGGAACACTGAAGCTTTCTTT.

The chain combines TRBV30 with TRBJ1-2; D is uncertain. Trimming cost V 6 bases and J 3 bases, with 14 bases left between them. The CDR3 has 13 residues. CDR1 is GTSNPN and CDR2 is SVGIG in the germline V gene (reference sequence). The CDR3 region is CACFDPTYYGYTF. The DNA of the CDR3 is TGTGCCTGCTTCGACCCAACCTACTATGGCTACACCTTC.

The rearrangement links TRBV18 to TRBJ2-1; weak D call: TRBD2 (5 bases). The germline V and J ends were trimmed by 2 bases and 16 bases, with 30 bases remaining between them. CDR3 size: 17 residues. CDR1 and CDR2 (germline): KGHSH, LQKENI. In DNA form, the CDR3 reads TGTGCCAGCTCACCATGGGGTTCTGGAGACTACGGGAACCAACTCTTCTTC. This sequence encodes CASSPWGSGDYGNQLFF.

The CDR3: CASSYGLAGLAQYF. The CDR3 DNA follows: TGTGCCAGCAGTTACGGACTAGCGGGTTTGGCCCAGTACTTC. J is TRBJ2-5 and V is TRBV2; 11 bases agree with TRBD2. J lost 9 bases, V lost 5 bases, and 8 bases had no gene match. The CDR3 spans 14 residues. Per the germline V gene, CDR1 is SNHLY and CDR2 is FYNNEI. Combining the CDR3 with reference TRBV2 and TRBJ2-5 gives the whole variable domain EPEVTQTPSHQVTQMGQEVILRCVPISNHLYFYWYRQILGQKVEFLVSFYNNEISEKSEIFDDQFSVERPDGSNFTLKIRSTKLEDSAMYFCASSYGLAGLAQYFGPGTRLLVL.

V usage is TRBV18 and J usage is TRBJ1-1, with 8 bases aligning to TRBD1. Looked up from germline, CDR1 is KGHSH and CDR2 is LQKENI. This CDR3 has 16 residues. V lost 4 bases, J lost 4 bases, and 11 bases stayed unmatched. In nucleotides, the CDR3 is TGTGCCAGCTCACTTCATGACAGGGGAAGTTCCACTGAAGCTTTCTTT. Protein product: CASSLHDRGSSTEAFF.

The chain combines TRBV6-5 with TRBJ2-1; 8 bases are a match to TRBD2. The CDR3 has 15 amino acids. Trimming cost V 6 bases and J 3 bases; bases outside gene matches: 7. Germline CDR1 and CDR2: MNHEY and SVGAGI. The CDR3 DNA reads as TGTGCCAGCAGACTCAGCGGGAGAGGCTACAATGAGCAGTTCTTC. Its translation is CASRLSGRGYNEQFF.

The V and J genes are TRBV30 and TRBJ2-6; D is unresolved. V was clipped by 4 bases and J by 1 base, with 11 bases between them. The germline V gene encodes CDR1 GTSNPN and CDR2 SVGIG (reference sequence). This CDR3 has 15 residues. DNA for the CDR3: TGTGCCTGGAATAATGGGAAGTCTGGGGCCAACGTCCTGACTTTC. As protein: CAWNNGKSGANVLTF.

The chain carries TRBV5-8 and TRBJ2-4; D gene ambiguous. Germline assignment: CDR1 SGHTS and CDR2 YDEGEE. The CDR3 is made up of 15 amino acids. The ends were cut back, 0 bases at V and 2 bases at J, with 9 bases in the middle. The chain's CDR3 is CASSLALGTKNIQYF. For the CDR3, the DNA is TGTGCCAGCAGCTTGGCCCTCGGAACCAAAAACATTCAGTACTTC.

Regarding this clone: A read error may explain this, as a much larger clone is one base away. The sample carries other DNA sequences with the same CDR3. The rearrangement joins TRBV5-1 to TRBJ2-1, with D unresolved. V gave up 0 bases and J gave up 1 base, with 5 bases separating them. The CDR3 is made up of 14 amino acids. Germline values: CDR1 SGHRS, CDR2 YFSETQ. CDR3 nucleotide sequence: TGCGCCAGCAGCTTGGGGTTATCCTACAATGAGCAGTTCTTC. It yields the protein CASSLGLSYNEQFF.

This chain links TRBV19 with TRBJ1-5; TRBD1 matches 11 bases. CDR1 and CDR2 (germline): LNHDA, SQIVND (reference sequence). Unmatched junction bases numbered 6, after V lost 5 bases and J lost 6 bases. The CDR3 contains 15 residues. The DNA for the CDR3 is TGTGCCAGTAGTGTTCGGACAGGGGGCACTCAGCCCCAGCATTTT. It encodes CASSVRTGGTQPQHF.

There are a few counts of this clone. The chain joins TRBV4-1 to TRBJ2-1; D uncertain. CDR1 is MGHRA and CDR2 is YSYEKL in the germline V gene. The CDR3 has 16 residues. The germline V and J ends were trimmed by 1 base and 4 bases, with 14 bases remaining between them. CDR3 residues: CASSQGSGRIYNEQFF. CDR3 DNA sequence: TGCGCCAGCAGCCAAGGATCGGGCCGGATATACAATGAGCAGTTCTTC.

The chain couples TRBV6-5 to TRBJ2-7; 9 bases match TRBD2. The germline CDR1 and CDR2 sequences are MNHEY and SVGAGI. The length of the CDR3 is 15 residues. With V trimmed by 0 bases and J by 6 bases, 6 bases remained unmatched. The CDR3 coding sequence is TGTGCCAGCAGTTACTCGGCGGGAGGGCCGGGCGAGCAGTACTTC. Protein sequence: CASSYSAGGPGEQYF.

The chain uses TRBV14 and TRBJ2-7, with 7 bases identical to TRBD1. V was pared by 9 bases and J by 1 base, with 6 bases of the junction left unmatched. This CDR3 region has 13 residues. Germline CDR1 SGHDN, CDR2 FVKESK. The CDR3 DNA follows: TGTGCCAGTTCTCCGGGACAGTCCTACGAGCAGTACTTC. It is translated as CASSPGQSYEQYF.

The chain uses TRBV29-1 and TRBJ1-4; D remains ambiguous. CDR3 length: 11 amino acids. Germline CDR1 is SQVTM and CDR2 is ANQGSEA. Here the CDR3 reads CSGATNEKLFF. In DNA, the CDR3 is TGCAGTGGGGCAACTAATGAAAAACTGTTTTTT. Full variable domain (rest looked up from reference TRBV29-1 and TRBJ1-4): SAVISQKPSRDICQRGTSLTIQCQVDSQVTMMFWYRQQPGQSLTLIATANQGSEATYESGFVIDKFPISRPNLTFSTLTVSNMSPEDSSIYLCSGATNEKLFFGSGTQLSVL.

This clone has only a few counts. The V call is TRBV4-2, the J call TRBJ2-7, with 9 bases lining up with TRBD1. This CDR3 region has 15 residues. Per the germline V gene, CDR1 is LGHNA and CDR2 is YNFKEQ. V lost 5 bases and J lost 7; bases outside the gene matches: 12. The CDR3, as DNA: TGTGCCAGCAGCTCCGGAGGGACAGGGCCAAAAGAGCAGTACTTC. Translating it yields CASSSGGTGPKEQYF.

This clone has just a few counts. The V call is TRBV5-1, the J call TRBJ2-1; D remains unclear. V lost 0 bases to trimming and J lost 6 bases, with 7 bases between them. Looked up from germline, CDR1 is SGHRS and CDR2 is YFSETQ. This CDR3 has 13 amino acids. CDR3 amino acids: CASSLGPSNEQFF. CDR3 nucleotide sequence: TGCGCCAGCAGCTTGGGCCCCAGCAATGAGCAGTTCTTC.

The rearrangement uses TRBV7-9 and TRBJ1-4; TRBD1 is a possible D gene (5 bases). CDR1 and CDR2 (germline): SEHNR, FQNEAQ (reference sequence). This CDR3 comprises 15 residues. The ends were cut back, 1 base at V and 1 base at J, with 7 bases in the middle. This chain's CDR3 is CASSLGQGTNEKLFF. CDR3 in DNA: TGTGCCAGCAGCTTAGGTCAGGGAACTAATGAAAAACTGTTTTTT.

This clone counts as medium-sized. This rearrangement joins TRBV6-5 to TRBJ1-1; D gene unclear. The V gene's germline CDR1 is MNHEY and CDR2 SVGAGI. This CDR3 is 12 amino acids long. V dropped 5 bases and J dropped 7 bases, with 11 bases sitting between them. The DNA of the CDR3 is TGTGCCAGCAGTCCCGGGTGGAATGAAGCTTTCTTT. Translation gives CASSPGWNEAFF.

Within the sample, this clone is medium-sized. The V and J genes are TRBV5-4 and TRBJ2-1; D is uncertain. Trimming shortened V by 4 bases and J by 0 bases, and 11 bases separated the two germline ends. The CDR3 consists of 15 residues. Germline-derived CDR1 and CDR2 are SGHNT and YYREEE (reference sequence). The CDR3 bases are TGTGCCAGCAGCCCAGGACGATTCTCCTACAATGAGCAGTTCTTC. Encoded protein: CASSPGRFSYNEQFF.

V usage is TRBV4-1 and J usage is TRBJ2-3; 7 bases line up with TRBD1. The CDR3 totals 16 residues. V lost 4 bases, J lost 5 bases, and 12 bases stayed unmatched. Looked up from germline, CDR1 is MGHRA and CDR2 is YSYEKL. The CDR3 region has the DNA TGCGCCAGCAGCCTCTTAGGACAGGCAGCTGGAGATACGCAGTATTTT. Encoded protein: CASSLLGQAAGDTQYF.

This clone was detected a few times. V gene TRBV6-1 combines with J gene TRBJ2-7, with no clear D. The CDR3 is made up of 14 amino acids. V was clipped by 1 base and J by 7 bases, with 14 bases between them. CDR1 and CDR2 from the germline V gene are MNHNS and SASEGT. The CDR3: CASSEGLGGFEQYF. The DNA of the CDR3 is TGTGCCAGCAGTGAAGGACTTGGTGGTTTTGAGCAGTACTTC.

This clone was detected a few times. The chain is built from TRBV7-9 and TRBJ1-1, with a possible D match to TRBD1 (5 bases). From germline, CDR1 is SEHNR and CDR2 FQNEAQ (reference sequence). This CDR3 is built from 14 residues. The V gene lost 6 bases and the J gene lost 5 bases, with 16 bases spanning the gap. The CDR3 region is CASRVGASRTEAFF. CDR3 nucleotides: TGTGCCAGCAGAGTCGGGGCCTCGAGGACTGAAGCTTTCTTT.

This clone was detected only a few times. The V call is TRBV6-1, the J call TRBJ1-5; 8 bases map to TRBD1. CDR1 and CDR2 from the germline V gene are MNHNS and SASEGT. J lost 1 base, V lost 7 bases, and 6 bases had no gene match. The CDR3 has 15 amino acids. CDR3 bases: TGTGCCAGCAATTTGGACAGGGTGAGCAATCAGCCCCAGCATTTT. Its protein is CASNLDRVSNQPQHF.

This chain connects TRBV30 to TRBJ1-1; maybe TRBD1 (6 bases). This CDR3 has 14 amino acids. Germline loops: CDR1 GTSNPN, CDR2 SVGIG (reference sequence). V lost 5 bases, J lost 5 bases, and 18 bases lay in between. The CDR3 sequence: CAWGGTGLGTEAFF. The CDR3 nucleotides are TGTGCCTGGGGGGGCACAGGGTTAGGAACTGAAGCTTTCTTT.

V gene TRBV7-3 combines with J gene TRBJ2-1, with TRBD2 as a possible D gene (5 bases). The CDR3 loop spans 13 amino acids. Germline CDR1 and CDR2: SGHTA and FQGTGA. V gave up 2 bases and J gave up 9 bases, with 11 bases separating them. Written as DNA, the CDR3 is TGTGCCAGCAGCTTACTCCTGGGAGTTGAGCAGTTCTTC. Amino acid sequence: CASSLLLGVEQFF. The full variable domain, its missing parts supplied by reference TRBV7-3 and TRBJ2-1, is GAGVSQTPSNKVTEKGKYVELRCDPISGHTALYWYRQSLGQGPEFLIYFQGTGAADDSGLPNDRFFAVRPEGSVSTLKIQRTERGDSAVYLCASSLLLGVEQFFGPGTRLTVL.

This chain links TRBV30 with TRBJ2-7; 7 bases are a match to TRBD2. V was pared by 2 bases and J by 2 bases, with 9 bases of the junction left unmatched. This CDR3 is 15 amino acids long. The germline V gene has CDR1 GTSNPN and CDR2 SVGIG (reference sequence). The CDR3 DNA follows: TGTGCCTGGAGTAAGACTAGCATTCGGACCTACGAGCAGTACTTC. The encoded protein is CAWSKTSIRTYEQYF.

This clone occurred a few times. The V and J genes are TRBV11-2 and TRBJ2-3; D is perhaps TRBD1 (7 bases). V shed 5 bases and J shed 0 bases, with 12 bases lying between them. From germline, CDR1 is SGHAT and CDR2 FQNNGV. The CDR3 is 15 amino acids. The CDR3 bases are TGTGCCAGCAGCGCGGGACAGTTTAGCACAGATACGCAGTATTTT. Translated: CASSAGQFSTDTQYF.

The chain couples TRBV28 to TRBJ1-5; no firm D call. The CDR3 consists of 12 residues. The V end lost 6 bases, the J end lost 13 bases, and 16 bases lay between the germline ends. Germline CDR1 is MDHEN and CDR2 is SYDVKM. CDR3 sequence (DNA): TGTGCCAGCAGCCCCAAAGACTCTCCTCAGCATTTT. This translates into CASSPKDSPQHF.

The V gene is TRBV27, the J gene TRBJ2-1; 8 positions agree with TRBD2. The germline gives CDR1 MNHEY, CDR2 SMNVEV (reference sequence). Trimming removed 6 bases from V and 3 bases from J; junction bases left unmatched: 4. This CDR3 is built from 14 residues. The chain's CDR3 is CASSRSGNYNEQFF. CDR3 DNA: TGTGCCAGCAGCCGTAGCGGGAACTACAATGAGCAGTTCTTC.